The clone carrying this T cell receptor (beta chain) was observed at least ten times. The antigen remains unidentified. These data originate in a study of tumor-infiltrating lymphocytes in primary liver carcinoma. Notes on the study in general: Tumor region pairs shared more overlap than did tumor-adjacent and tumor-blood pairs. Tumor samples exhibited a significantly greater top-250-clone fraction than blood samples (p = 0.039).

Germline DNA was extracted too, while blood RNA derived from unsorted whole blood. The authors made TCR beta cDNA from 500 ng total RNA with a constant-region primer. Libraries for TCR beta were built through three nested multiplex PCR rounds, which together made up a slightly modified ARM-PCR procedure. Each CDR3 protein gets one entry after TCRdb re-called the multiplex PCR reads with MiXCR. The sample lists about 330,000 distinct CDR3 sequences; approximately 65% were seen once. Sequenced material: peripheral blood. This TCR was recovered from a middle-aged man with primary liver carcinoma and hepatitis B virus infection.

DNA for the CDR3: TGTGCCAGCGCTCCCCGGGGACACAATTACGAGCAGTACTTC. The encoded protein is CASAPRGHNYEQYF. This chain uses TRBV12-3 or TRBV12-4 with TRBJ2-7, with D perhaps matching TRBD1 (6 bases). V dropped 8 bases and J dropped 4 bases, with 18 bases sitting between them. The CDR3 loop spans 14 amino acids.